This TCR beta chain comes out of a study of OX40 agonist ivuxolimab in advanced cancers. About the research overall: Patients were treated with ivuxolimab, an agonistic anti-OX40 (CD134) antibody. Intravenous ivuxolimab at 0.01 to 10 mg/kg was given to patients every 2 weeks. General study results and limits: Some of the nonresponding patients also showed low levels of normalized T-cell clonal expansion.

Regarding this clone: Its specificity is not known.

People who had autoimmune disease history or systemic immunosuppression were excluded. Assay used: immunoSEQ multiplex PCR; TCRdb lists only in-frame clones, some missing. In the table there are roughly 69,000 clones, 85% to 95% of which are singletons. CDR3 length: 11 residues. Germline lookup yields CDR1 ENHRY and CDR2 SYGVKD. V lost 9 bases, J lost 8 bases, and 11 bases lay in between. The TCR was taken from an adult with an advanced solid tumor such as melanoma, head and neck, liver or kidney cancer. This chain connects TRBV10-3 to TRBJ2-1; D may match TRBD1 or TRBD2 (5 bases each). Specimen: CD4+ or CD8+ T cells sorted from blood, collected in a trial of the OX40 agonist ivuxolimab. CDR3 sequence: CAISLGDEQFF. The CDR3 coding sequence is TGTGCCATAAGTCTGGGGGATGAGCAGTTCTTC.